Each of the 32 T cell receptor beta chains below was sequenced from the same sample in a study of CD8 T cells in Susac syndrome. The authors reverse transcribed roughly 0.5 to 1 ug RNA with random hexamers. TCRdb recomputed calls from the immunoSEQ multiplex PCR reads with MiXCR, one row per CDR3 protein. The table lists about 440,000 distinct CDR3 sequences, 85% to 90% of them singletons, with about 0.12% in the top ten. Sequenced sample: CD8+ T cells from PBMCs. The receptors come from a human donor with multiple sclerosis.

This chain joins TRBV29-1 and TRBJ2-3; 9 nucleotides agree with TRBD1. Losses at the gene ends were 3 bases for V and 5 bases for J; bases not matched to a gene: 6. Germline values: CDR1 SQVTM, CDR2 ANQGSEA. This CDR3 is built from 14 residues. CDR3 protein: CSVDMGQGVDTQYF. The CDR3 coding sequence is TGCAGCGTTGATATGGGACAGGGAGTAGATACGCAGTATTTT.

The chain couples TRBV5-1 to TRBJ2-7; TRBD2 might be the D (5 bases). The CDR3 spans 14 residues. V lost 2 bases and J 2 bases, leaving 11 bases between the germline ends. Germline loops: CDR1 SGHRS, CDR2 YFSETQ. The CDR3 is CASSFEGTTYEQYF. For the CDR3, the DNA is TGCGCCAGCAGCTTCGAGGGAACCACCTACGAGCAGTACTTC.

V usage is TRBV6-1 and J usage is TRBJ2-2; 13 bases agree with TRBD2. Looked up from germline, CDR1 is MNHNS and CDR2 is SASEGT. The ends lost 9 bases at V and 6 bases at J; junction bases unmatched: 1. This CDR3 region has 13 residues. Here the CDR3 DNA reads TGTGCCAGACTAGCGGGGGGGCCCGGGGAGCTGTTTTTT. Its translation: CARLAGGPGELFF.

V is TRBV12-3 or TRBV12-4 and J is TRBJ2-1; D assignment may be TRBD1 or TRBD2 (5 bases each). The CDR3 has 14 residues. V lost 4 bases and J 4 bases, leaving 11 bases between the germline ends. In DNA form, the CDR3 reads TGTGCCAGCAGTTGGGGGACCTTATACAATGAGCAGTTCTTC. Its translation is CASSWGTLYNEQFF.

The chain combines TRBV7-6 with TRBJ1-4; no firm D call. Germline V gene data show CDR1 as SGHVS and CDR2 as FNYEAQ. V shed 5 bases and J shed 5 bases, with 12 bases lying between them. The CDR3 consists of 14 residues. In DNA form, the CDR3 reads TGTGCCAGCAGCACGGACGGGGAAAATGAAAAACTGTTTTTT. This translates into CASSTDGENEKLFF. The variable domain in full, with the rest retrieved from reference TRBV7-6 and TRBJ1-4, is GAGVSQSPRYKVTKRGQDVALRCDPISGHVSLYWYRQALGQGPEFLTYFNYEAQQDKSGLPNDRFSAERPEGSISTLTIQRTEQRDSAMYRCASSTDGENEKLFFGSGTQLSVL.

The rearrangement joins TRBV27 to TRBJ1-2; D is ambiguous. CDR1 MNHEY and CDR2 SMNVEV come from the germline V gene (reference sequence). The CDR3 loop spans 18 amino acids. V lost 2 bases to trimming and J lost 4 bases, with 23 bases between them. The CDR3 protein is CASSLGLPQVYGVYGYTF. The CDR3 DNA sequence: TGTGCCAGCAGTTTAGGACTCCCGCAGGTTTACGGGGTCTATGGCTACACCTTC.

This chain connects TRBV2 to TRBJ2-5, with D perhaps matching TRBD1 (5 bases). The CDR3 has 15 residues. Trimming removed 9 bases at V and 1 base at J, with 18 bases between. Germline CDR1 is SNHLY and CDR2 is FYNNEI. The CDR3 nucleotides read TGTGCCAGTCTTGGCAGGGTCGCCCCCCAAGAGACCCAGTACTTC. Residues: CASLGRVAPQETQYF.

This chain joins TRBV5-1 and TRBJ1-2; TRBD1 matches at 8 bases. Germline CDR1 SGHRS, CDR2 YFSETQ. V was pared by 0 bases and J by 3 bases, with 1 base of the junction left unmatched. This CDR3 spans 14 amino acids. CDR3 sequence reads: CASSLDRGYYGYTF. CDR3 coding DNA: TGCGCCAGCAGCTTGGACAGGGGGTACTATGGCTACACCTTC.

This clonotype was observed a single time. The J gene is TRBJ1-2, the V gene TRBV27; D not resolved. Looked up from germline, CDR1 is MNHEY and CDR2 is SMNVEV (reference sequence). The CDR3 sequence is 15 residues long. V dropped 5 bases and J dropped 0 bases, with 13 bases sitting between them. The CDR3 here is CASSPLGPANYGYTF. As DNA, the CDR3 is TGTGCCAGCAGTCCATTAGGGCCGGCTAACTATGGCTACACCTTC.

The chain has TRBV4-1 and TRBJ1-5; 7 bases match TRBD1. The CDR3 consists of 14 residues. Germline trimming cut 4 bases from V and 10 bases from J; bases unmatched to any gene: 10. Per the germline V gene, CDR1 is MGHRA and CDR2 is YSYEKL. The CDR3 here is CASSLNRGLEPQHF. CDR3 in DNA: TGCGCCAGCAGCCTCAACAGGGGACTCGAACCCCAGCATTTT.

In DNA form, the CDR3 reads TGCGCCAGCAGCCAAGGGGGACTAGCGGGAGGGCCTCTGTACTTC. Translating gives CASSQGGLAGGPLYF. The genes are TRBV4-1 and TRBJ2-7; TRBD2 aligns across 16 bases. Trimming cost V 1 base and J 12 bases; bases outside gene matches: 6. The germline CDR1 and CDR2 sequences are MGHRA and YSYEKL. The CDR3 extends over 15 amino acids.

V usage is TRBV27 and J usage is TRBJ2-7; TRBD1 is a possible D gene (6 bases). Trimming pared 6 bases from V and 0 bases from J, leaving 15 bases between. The CDR3 runs to 15 residues. CDR1 and CDR2 (germline): MNHEY, SMNVEV (reference sequence). The CDR3 protein is CASSPIQGYSYEQYF. The CDR3 DNA follows: TGTGCCAGCAGCCCGATCCAGGGGTACTCCTACGAGCAGTACTTC.

In this sample, this clonotype turned up a few times. This chain connects TRBV5-6 to TRBJ1-5; D perhaps matches TRBD1 (6 bases). The CDR3 runs to 14 residues. From germline, CDR1 is SGHDT and CDR2 YYEEEE. V was trimmed by 0 bases and J by 9 bases, leaving 13 bases between them. The CDR3 protein is CASSLGGGEWPQHF. CDR3 bases: TGTGCCAGCAGCTTGGGAGGGGGAGAGTGGCCCCAGCATTTT.

J is TRBJ2-7 and V is TRBV9, with a tentative D call TRBD1 (6 bases). Trimming took 4 bases from V and 0 from J, leaving 14 bases between them. This CDR3 has 15 amino acids. CDR1 is SGDLS and CDR2 is YYNGEE in the germline V gene. The CDR3 sequence is CASSLRQESSYEQYF. In DNA, the CDR3 is TGTGCCAGCAGCCTAAGACAGGAGAGCTCCTACGAGCAGTACTTC. Full variable domain (remainder filled in from reference TRBV9 and TRBJ2-7): DSGVTQTPKHLITATGQRVTLRCSPRSGDLSVYWYQQSLDQGLQFLIQYYNGEERAKGNILERFSAQQFPDLHSELNLSSLELGDSALYFCASSLRQESSYEQYFGPGTRLTVT.

V and J are TRBV29-1 and TRBJ1-1, with D possibly being TRBD1 (5 bases). V lost 7 bases, J lost 4 bases, and 19 bases lay in between. The CDR3 is 14 amino acids. CDR1 SQVTM and CDR2 ANQGSEA come from the germline V gene. In DNA, the CDR3 is TGCAGCGCTGGGGGGGAAATTGGGTCCACTGAAGCTTTCTTT. This encodes CSAGGEIGSTEAFF. Full variable domain (outside the CDR3, taken from reference TRBV29-1 and TRBJ1-1): SAVISQKPSRDICQRGTSLTIQCQVDSQVTMMFWYRQQPGQSLTLIATANQGSEATYESGFVIDKFPISRPNLTFSTLTVSNMSPEDSSIYLCSAGGEIGSTEAFFGQGTRLTVV.

The chain combines TRBV10-3 with TRBJ2-1; 7 bases align to TRBD1. The ends lost 3 bases at V and 6 bases at J; junction bases unmatched: 8. The CDR3 covers 15 residues. Looked up from germline, CDR1 is ENHRY and CDR2 is SYGVKD. CDR3 in amino acids: CAISEGSGGINEQFF. The CDR3, as DNA: TGTGCCATCAGTGAAGGGTCAGGGGGTATCAATGAGCAGTTCTTC.

The V gene is TRBV7-9, the J gene TRBJ1-2; a possible D gene is TRBD1 (6 bases). The CDR3 is made up of 15 amino acids. V lost 5 bases, J lost 0 bases, and 13 bases lay in between. CDR1 and CDR2 (germline): SEHNR, FQNEAQ (reference sequence). CDR3: CASSAHREPNYGYTF. The CDR3 region has the DNA TGTGCCAGCAGCGCCCACAGGGAGCCTAACTATGGCTACACCTTC.

The chain combines TRBV11-3 with TRBJ2-2; TRBD1 matches at 7 bases. CDR1 and CDR2 (germline): SGHNT, YENEEA. This CDR3 is 15 amino acids long. J was trimmed by 3 bases and V by 5 bases; bases with no gene match: 6. The CDR3 DNA is TGTGCCAGCAGCACCACACAGGGGTACACCGGGGAGCTGTTTTTT. This encodes CASSTTQGYTGELFF.

The gene calls are TRBV13 and TRBJ1-4, with TRBD1 as a possible D gene (6 bases). Per the germline V gene, CDR1 is PRHDT and CDR2 is FYEKMQ (reference sequence). V dropped 4 bases and J dropped 6 bases, with 24 bases sitting between them. The CDR3 is made up of 18 amino acids. The CDR3 spells CASSSNRDTLPAYEKLFF. The CDR3, as DNA: TGTGCCAGCAGCTCCAACCGGGACACACTACCCGCCTATGAAAAACTGTTTTTT.

The V gene is TRBV6-1, the J gene TRBJ1-5; D not certain. In germline, CDR1 is MNHNS, CDR2 SASEGT. There are 14 residues in the CDR3. Trimming took 2 bases from V and 4 from J, leaving 9 bases between them. The DNA for the CDR3 is TGTGCCAGCAGTGAACTGGCAGCAAATCAGCCCCAGCATTTT. Amino acid sequence: CASSELAANQPQHF.

The chain links TRBV6-5 to TRBJ1-5; the D gene is possibly TRBD1 (5 bases). There are 15 residues in the CDR3. In germline, CDR1 is MNHEY, CDR2 SVGAGI. Trimming removed 6 bases from V and 2 bases from J, with 14 bases in between. The CDR3 DNA sequence: TGTGCCAGCAGCCCCGGGGGGTCAGGCAATCAGCCCCAGCATTTT. Residues: CASSPGGSGNQPQHF.

This chain joins TRBV6-5 and TRBJ1-1, with D possibly matching TRBD1 (6 bases). Germline values: CDR1 MNHEY, CDR2 SVGAGI. The V and J ends lost 0 bases and 5 bases respectively, with 10 bases between them. CDR3 length: 14 residues. The CDR3 nucleotides are TGTGCCAGCAGTTACTCGAATAGGGGGACTGAAGCTTTCTTT. Its translation is CASSYSNRGTEAFF.

V gene TRBV29-1 combines with J gene TRBJ1-5; D gene uncertain. Germline CDR1 is SQVTM and CDR2 is ANQGSEA. V was shortened by 4 bases and J by 9 bases, with 10 bases between the two germline ends. The CDR3 length is 11 residues. The CDR3 here is CSVGGAGPQHF. DNA for the CDR3: TGCAGCGTTGGAGGAGCTGGGCCCCAGCATTTT.

This clonotype was counted a few times. The CDR3 nucleotides read TGTGCCAGCAGTGAATTAATGAACACTGAAGCTTTCTTT. Protein: CASSELMNTEAFF. The rearrangement uses TRBV25-1 and TRBJ1-1; D not resolved. The CDR3 length is 13 residues. Germline V lookup: CDR1 MGHDK, CDR2 SYGVNS. The V end lost 1 base, the J end lost 0 bases, and 3 bases lay between the germline ends.

J is TRBJ2-2 and V is TRBV10-3; TRBD2 matches 7 bases. Per germline, CDR1 ENHRY and CDR2 SYGVKD. This CDR3 is 16 amino acids long. Trimming removed 2 bases from V and 0 bases from J; junction bases left unmatched: 3. CDR3 coding DNA: TGTGCCATCAGTGAGCACGCGGGGGCGAACACCGGGGAGCTGTTTTTT. This codes for CAISEHAGANTGELFF.

The chain links TRBV27 to TRBJ2-1; 9 nucleotides line up with TRBD2. V trimming: 4 bases; J trimming: 0 bases; junction bases outside the gene matches: 4. The CDR3 sequence is 16 residues long. CDR1 and CDR2 (germline): MNHEY, SMNVEV (reference sequence). CDR3 residues: CASSSISGSSYNEQFF. The DNA of the CDR3 is TGTGCCAGCAGTTCTATTAGCGGGAGCTCCTACAATGAGCAGTTCTTC.

This sequence joins TRBV27 and TRBJ1-1; the D gene is possibly TRBD1 (6 bases). V was pared by 0 bases and J by 4 bases, with 9 bases between. Germline assignment: CDR1 MNHEY and CDR2 SMNVEV (reference sequence). The CDR3 sequence is 14 residues long. The CDR3 sequence: CASSLSTGSTEAFF. DNA for the CDR3: TGTGCCAGCAGTTTATCTACAGGGAGCACTGAAGCTTTCTTT.

The chain is built from TRBV7-9 and TRBJ2-1; 15 bases map to TRBD2. The CDR3 contains 17 residues. J gave up 7 bases and V 5 bases, and 9 bases lay outside the gene matches. The germline V gene encodes CDR1 SEHNR and CDR2 FQNEAQ (reference sequence). Here the CDR3 reads CASSGSRTSGGENEQFF. The CDR3 DNA is TGTGCCAGCAGCGGATCTAGGACTAGCGGGGGGGAGAATGAGCAGTTCTTC.

This rearrangement joins TRBV7-8 to TRBJ2-7, with D perhaps TRBD1 (5 bases). Trimming pared 2 bases from V and 3 bases from J, leaving 14 bases between. The CDR3 has 15 amino acids. Germline V gene data show CDR1 as SGHVS and CDR2 as FQNEAQ. CDR3: CASSLRMTENYEQYF. The CDR3 bases are TGTGCCAGCAGCTTAAGGATGACAGAGAACTACGAGCAGTACTTC.

The rearrangement joins TRBV5-6 to TRBJ1-2; TRBD1 matches 8 bases. J was trimmed by 6 bases and V by 3 bases; bases with no gene match: 10. CDR3 length: 15 amino acids. The V gene's germline CDR1 is SGHDT and CDR2 YYEEEE. CDR3 nucleotide sequence: TGTGCCAGCAGCTCCGAACCAGGGGGCGCGGATGGCTACACCTTC. This encodes CASSSEPGGADGYTF. Full variable domain (rest looked up from reference TRBV5-6 and TRBJ1-2): DAGVTQSPTHLIKTRGQQVTLRCSPKSGHDTVSWYQQALGQGPQFIFQYYEEEERQRGNFPDRFSGHQFPNYSSELNVNALLLGDSALYLCASSSEPGGADGYTFGSGTRLTVV.

The chain joins TRBV6-5 to TRBJ1-1; no reliable D call. The CDR3 sequence is 18 residues long. Germline CDR1 is MNHEY and CDR2 is SVGAGI. The V and J ends lost 2 bases and 10 bases respectively, with 29 bases between them. The CDR3 region is CASSYTNDRGVSPVRAFF. The DNA of the CDR3 is TGTGCCAGCAGTTACACCAACGATCGGGGAGTGAGCCCCGTGCGAGCTTTCTTT.

This clonotype showed up just a few times. The V call is TRBV5-1, the J call TRBJ2-2; D not resolved. The CDR3 extends over 13 amino acids. V was clipped by 1 base and J by 3 bases, with 4 bases between them. CDR1 is SGHRS, CDR2 YFSETQ, per germline. The CDR3 nucleotides are TGCGCCAGCAGCTTGTTGTACACCGGGGAGCTGTTTTTT. Its translation is CASSLLYTGELFF.